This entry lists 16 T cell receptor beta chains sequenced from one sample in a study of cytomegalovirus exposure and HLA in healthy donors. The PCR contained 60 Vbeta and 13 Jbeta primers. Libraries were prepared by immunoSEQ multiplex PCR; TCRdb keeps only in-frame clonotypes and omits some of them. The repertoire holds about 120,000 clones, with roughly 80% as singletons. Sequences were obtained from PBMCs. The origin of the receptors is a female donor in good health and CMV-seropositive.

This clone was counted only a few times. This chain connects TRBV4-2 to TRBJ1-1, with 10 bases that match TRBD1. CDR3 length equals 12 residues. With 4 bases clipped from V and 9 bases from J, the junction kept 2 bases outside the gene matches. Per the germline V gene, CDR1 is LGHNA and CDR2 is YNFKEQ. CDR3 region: CASSLDRGQAFF. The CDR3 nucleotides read TGTGCCAGCAGCCTCGACAGGGGGCAAGCTTTCTTT.

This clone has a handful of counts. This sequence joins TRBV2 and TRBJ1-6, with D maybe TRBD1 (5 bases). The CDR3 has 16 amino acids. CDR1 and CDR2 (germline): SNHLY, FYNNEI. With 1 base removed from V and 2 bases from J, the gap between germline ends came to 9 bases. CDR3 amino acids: CASSEVRVTYNSPLHF. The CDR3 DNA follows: TGTGCCAGCAGTGAAGTCAGGGTCACCTATAATTCACCCCTCCACTTT. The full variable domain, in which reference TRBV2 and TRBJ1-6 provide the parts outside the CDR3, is EPEVTQTPSHQVTQMGQEVILRCVPISNHLYFYWYRQILGQKVEFLVSFYNNEISEKSEIFDDQFSVERPDGSNFTLKIRSTKLEDSAMYFCASSEVRVTYNSPLHFGNGTRLTVT.

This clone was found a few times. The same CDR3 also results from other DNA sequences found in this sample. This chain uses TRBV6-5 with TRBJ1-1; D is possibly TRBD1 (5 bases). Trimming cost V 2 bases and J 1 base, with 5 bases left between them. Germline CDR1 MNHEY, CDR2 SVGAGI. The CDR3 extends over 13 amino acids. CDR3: CASSYGQNTEAFF. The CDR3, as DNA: TGTGCCAGCAGTTACGGACAGAACACTGAAGCTTTCTTT.

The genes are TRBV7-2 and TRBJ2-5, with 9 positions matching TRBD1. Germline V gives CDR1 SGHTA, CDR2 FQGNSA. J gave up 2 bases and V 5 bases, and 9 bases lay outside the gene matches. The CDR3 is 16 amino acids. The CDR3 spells CASSIPTGGFQETQYF. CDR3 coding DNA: TGTGCCAGCAGCATACCGACAGGGGGGTTTCAAGAGACCCAGTACTTC.

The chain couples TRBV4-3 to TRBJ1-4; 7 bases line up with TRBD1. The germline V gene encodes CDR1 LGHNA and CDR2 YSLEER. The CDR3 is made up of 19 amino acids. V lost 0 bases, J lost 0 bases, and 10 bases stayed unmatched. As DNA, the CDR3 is TGCGCCAGCAGCCAAGAATGGAGGACAGGTCGTCCAACTAATGAAAAACTGTTTTTT. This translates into CASSQEWRTGRPTNEKLFF.

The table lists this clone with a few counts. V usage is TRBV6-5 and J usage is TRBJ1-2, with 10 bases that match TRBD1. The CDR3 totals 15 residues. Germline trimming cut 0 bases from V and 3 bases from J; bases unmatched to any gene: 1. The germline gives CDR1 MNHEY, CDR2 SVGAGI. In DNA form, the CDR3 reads TGTGCCAGCAGTTACTCTGGACAGGGGGACTATGGCTACACCTTC. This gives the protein CASSYSGQGDYGYTF.

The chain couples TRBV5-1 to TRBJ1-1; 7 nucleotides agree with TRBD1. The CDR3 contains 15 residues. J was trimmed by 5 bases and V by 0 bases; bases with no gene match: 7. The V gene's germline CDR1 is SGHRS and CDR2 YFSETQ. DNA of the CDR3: TGCGCCAGCAGCTTGGAGGGGACAGTGCCAACTGAAGCTTTCTTT. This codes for CASSLEGTVPTEAFF.

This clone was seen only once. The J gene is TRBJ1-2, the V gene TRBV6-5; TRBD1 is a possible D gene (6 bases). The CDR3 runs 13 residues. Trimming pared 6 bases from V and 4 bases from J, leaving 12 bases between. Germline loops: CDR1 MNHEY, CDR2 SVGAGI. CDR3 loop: CASSIGQIYGYTF. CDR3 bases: TGTGCCAGCAGCATCGGACAGATCTATGGCTACACCTTC.

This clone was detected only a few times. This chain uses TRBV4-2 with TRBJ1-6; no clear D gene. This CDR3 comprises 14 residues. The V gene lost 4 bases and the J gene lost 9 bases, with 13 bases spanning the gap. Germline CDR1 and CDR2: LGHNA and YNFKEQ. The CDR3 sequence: CASSPGLEGSPLHF. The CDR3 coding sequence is TGTGCCAGCAGCCCCGGGCTAGAGGGTTCACCCCTCCACTTT.

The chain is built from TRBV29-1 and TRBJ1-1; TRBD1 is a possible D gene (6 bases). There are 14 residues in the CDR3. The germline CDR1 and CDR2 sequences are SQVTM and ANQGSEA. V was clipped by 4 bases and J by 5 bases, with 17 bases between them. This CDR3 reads CSVVRDTSSTEAFF. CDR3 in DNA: TGCAGCGTTGTTCGGGACACCTCGAGTACTGAAGCTTTCTTT.

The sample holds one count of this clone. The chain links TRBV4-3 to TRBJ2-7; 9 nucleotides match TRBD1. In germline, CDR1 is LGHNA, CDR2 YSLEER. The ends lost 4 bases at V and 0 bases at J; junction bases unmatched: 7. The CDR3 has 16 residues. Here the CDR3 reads CASSRDGQGRSYEQYF. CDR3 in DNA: TGCGCCAGCAGCCGAGATGGACAGGGGCGCTCCTACGAGCAGTACTTC.

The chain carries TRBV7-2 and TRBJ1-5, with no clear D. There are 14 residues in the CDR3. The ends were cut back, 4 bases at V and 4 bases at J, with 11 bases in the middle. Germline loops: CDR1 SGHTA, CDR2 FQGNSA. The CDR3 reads CASSSKSGNQPQHF. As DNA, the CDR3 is TGTGCCAGCAGCTCCAAGAGCGGGAATCAGCCCCAGCATTTT. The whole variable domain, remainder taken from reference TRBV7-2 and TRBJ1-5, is GAGVSQSPSNKVTEKGKDVELRCDPISGHTALYWYRQSLGQGLEFLIYFQGNSAPDKSGLPSDRFSAERTGGSVSTLTIQRTQQEDSAVYLCASSSKSGNQPQHFGDGTRLSIL.

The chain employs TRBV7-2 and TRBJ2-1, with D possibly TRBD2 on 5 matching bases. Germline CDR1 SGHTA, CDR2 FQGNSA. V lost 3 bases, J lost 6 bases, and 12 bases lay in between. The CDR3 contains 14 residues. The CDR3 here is CASSFGQGGNEQFF. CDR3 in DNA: TGTGCCAGCAGCTTCGGTCAAGGAGGCAATGAGCAGTTCTTC. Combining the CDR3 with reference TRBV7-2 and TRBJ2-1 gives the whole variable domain GAGVSQSPSNKVTEKGKDVELRCDPISGHTALYWYRQSLGQGLEFLIYFQGNSAPDKSGLPSDRFSAERTGGSVSTLTIQRTQQEDSAVYLCASSFGQGGNEQFFGPGTRLTVL.

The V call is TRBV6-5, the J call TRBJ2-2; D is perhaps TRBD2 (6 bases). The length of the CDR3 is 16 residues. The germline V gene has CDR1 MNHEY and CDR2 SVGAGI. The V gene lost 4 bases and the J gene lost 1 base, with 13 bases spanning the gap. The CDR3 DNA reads TGTGCCAGCAGTTCCCCGACCGGGGGGAACACCGGGGAGCTGTTTTTT. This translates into CASSSPTGGNTGELFF.

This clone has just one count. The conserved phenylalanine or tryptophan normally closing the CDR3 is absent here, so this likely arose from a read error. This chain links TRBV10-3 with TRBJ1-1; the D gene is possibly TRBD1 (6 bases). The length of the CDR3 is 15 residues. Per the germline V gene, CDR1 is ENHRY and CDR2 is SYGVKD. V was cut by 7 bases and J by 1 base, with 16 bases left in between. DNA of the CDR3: TGTGCCATCACTAAAAAGAGGACAGAGAACACTGAAGCTTTCTGT. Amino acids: CAITKKRTENTEAFC.

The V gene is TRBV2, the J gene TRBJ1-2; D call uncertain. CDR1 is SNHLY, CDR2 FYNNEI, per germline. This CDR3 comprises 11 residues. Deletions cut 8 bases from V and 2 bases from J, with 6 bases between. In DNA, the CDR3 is TGTGCCAGCGCAGAAAACTATGGCTACACCTTC. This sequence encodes CASAENYGYTF. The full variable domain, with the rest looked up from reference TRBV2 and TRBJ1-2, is EPEVTQTPSHQVTQMGQEVILRCVPISNHLYFYWYRQILGQKVEFLVSFYNNEISEKSEIFDDQFSVERPDGSNFTLKIRSTKLEDSAMYFCASAENYGYTFGSGTRLTVV.